The next 19 T cell receptor beta chains were all read from a single sample in a study of shared clonotypes between healthy human individuals (dated by TCRdb to about 2020). The library was built by means of the immunoSEQ multiplex PCR assay. Entries here come from immuneACCESS through TCRdb and include only in-frame sequences with V and J called. Some clones fail to appear in such tables; in the studies checked, an unresolved V gene covers under half of the shortfall, and the cause of the remainder is unknown. The sample profile shows 1,100,000 or so clones; roughly 74% of them were found once. The ten biggest clones cover approximately 0.52% of the sample. The specimen sequenced was memory CD4+ T cells from PBMCs. Interpreted using the paper, the cell subset or site label stands for: CD45RA-negative fraction. The source is a man between 18 and 35 years old in good health. Some clones in this sample may be carry-over from other donors' samples.

The chain recombines TRBV28 with TRBJ1-1; no clear D. Germline-derived CDR1 and CDR2 are MDHEN and SYDVKM. CDR3 length: 11 amino acids. Trimming took 5 bases from V and 7 from J, leaving 8 bases between them. CDR3 nucleotides: TGTGCCAGCAGTCAGCTCCTTGAAGCTTTCTTT. Translation gives CASSQLLEAFF.

Comment on this clone: This may stem from a read error, because a much larger clone lies one nucleotide away. This chain links TRBV7-8 with TRBJ1-1; 9 bases match TRBD1. The CDR3 loop spans 14 amino acids. Germline V gene lookup returns CDR1 SGHVS and CDR2 FQNEAQ. V was pared by 3 bases and J by 2 bases, with 1 base of the junction left unmatched. CDR3 loop: CASSLDRGNTEAFF. The CDR3 region has the DNA TGTGCCAGCAGCTTGGACAGGGGTAACACTGAAGCTTTCTTT.

The chain combines TRBV30 with TRBJ1-4; a possible D gene is TRBD1 (6 bases). The CDR3 length is 15 residues. CDR1 and CDR2 from the germline V gene are GTSNPN and SVGIG (reference sequence). The germline V and J ends were trimmed by 5 bases and 3 bases, with 16 bases remaining between them. Here the CDR3 reads CAWQQQGSANEKLFF. CDR3 nucleotides: TGTGCCTGGCAGCAGCAGGGGTCGGCTAATGAAAAACTGTTTTTT.

The rearrangement uses TRBV19 and TRBJ2-3; 7 bases map to TRBD1. This CDR3 region has 16 residues. Germline CDR1 reads LNHDA; CDR2 reads SQIVND (reference sequence). V gave up 4 bases and J gave up 0 bases; unmatched junction bases: 7. The chain's CDR3 is CASSRVDRASTDTQYF. The DNA for the CDR3 is TGTGCCAGTAGTAGGGTCGACAGGGCTAGCACAGATACGCAGTATTTT.

The chain couples TRBV5-1 to TRBJ2-3; TRBD1 agrees at 7 bases. The length of the CDR3 is 17 residues. With 1 base clipped from V and 6 bases from J, the junction kept 14 bases outside the gene matches. Germline V gene data show CDR1 as SGHRS and CDR2 as YFSETQ. The CDR3 DNA is TGCGCCAGCAGCTTGAGTGGGACAGCGAACGCACTTGATACGCAGTATTTT. This encodes CASSLSGTANALDTQYF.

The chain links TRBV7-6 to TRBJ2-5; D call uncertain. Germline V CDR1 and CDR2: SGHVS, FNYEAQ. Trimming left V 3 bases short and J 2 bases short, with 10 bases between. The CDR3 runs to 14 residues. The CDR3 protein is CASSLSQAQETQYF. CDR3 bases: TGTGCCAGCAGCTTGTCCCAGGCTCAAGAGACCCAGTACTTC.

This chain links TRBV6-1 with TRBJ1-2, with D possibly TRBD1 on 5 matching bases. Trimming shortened V by 2 bases and J by 0 bases, and 7 bases separated the two germline ends. The germline CDR1 and CDR2 sequences are MNHNS and SASEGT. The CDR3 has 14 residues. CDR3: CASSEPRANYGYTF. The CDR3 bases are TGTGCCAGCAGTGAACCCAGGGCTAACTATGGCTACACCTTC.

The chain links TRBV28 to TRBJ2-2; D not resolved. The CDR3 has 20 amino acids. Trimming pared 3 bases from V and 5 bases from J, leaving 28 bases between. Germline lookup yields CDR1 MDHEN and CDR2 SYDVKM. CDR3 DNA sequence: TGTGCCAGCAGTTTGGGGTATTTTCGAAGCTATACCGACCGAACCGGGGAGCTGTTTTTT. This codes for CASSLGYFRSYTDRTGELFF.

The chain couples TRBV6-1 to TRBJ1-5, with unresolved D. CDR1 and CDR2 from the germline V gene are MNHNS and SASEGT. The CDR3 contains 13 residues. V lost 3 bases and J 4 bases, leaving 7 bases between the germline ends. This chain's CDR3 is CASSEIGNQPQHF. The DNA of the CDR3 is TGTGCCAGCAGTGAGATAGGGAATCAGCCCCAGCATTTT.

The V and J genes are TRBV9 and TRBJ2-3; the D is unclear. From germline, CDR1 is SGDLS and CDR2 YYNGEE. V lost 2 bases and J lost 2, with 9 bases in between. The CDR3 length is 14 residues. In DNA, the CDR3 is TGTGCCAGCAGCGTTAGAGACTCCACAGATACGCAGTATTTT. Its translation is CASSVRDSTDTQYF.

This chain joins TRBV5-5 and TRBJ2-7, with D possibly TRBD1 on 6 matching bases. The V and J ends lost 0 bases and 2 bases respectively, with 12 bases between them. CDR1 is SGHKS and CDR2 is YYEKEE in the germline V gene (reference sequence). The CDR3 runs 15 residues. The CDR3 is CASSLVAGQTYEQYF. In DNA, the CDR3 is TGTGCCAGCAGCTTGGTTGCTGGACAGACCTACGAGCAGTACTTC.

This sequence joins TRBV27 and TRBJ2-5; 10 bases are a match to TRBD2. CDR3 length: 15 residues. J gave up 2 bases and V 5 bases, and 5 bases lay outside the gene matches. CDR1 is MNHEY, CDR2 SMNVEV, per germline (reference sequence). The CDR3 coding sequence is TGTGCCAGCAGTACCAGGACTAGCGGTCAAGAGACCCAGTACTTC. Translation gives CASSTRTSGQETQYF.

In regard to this clone: Distinct nucleotide sequences in the sample also encode this CDR3. This chain connects TRBV9 to TRBJ2-3; unclear D gene. V gave up 2 bases and J gave up 2 bases, with 3 bases separating them. CDR1 and CDR2 (germline): SGDLS, YYNGEE. The CDR3 is made up of 12 amino acids. The CDR3 DNA follows: TGTGCCAGCAGCGTCGTCACAGATACGCAGTATTTT. This gives the protein CASSVVTDTQYF.

The chain carries TRBV7-2 and TRBJ1-5; D is ambiguous. Germline V gives CDR1 SGHTA, CDR2 FQGNSA. The CDR3 sequence is 15 residues long. V dropped 2 bases and J dropped 3 bases, with 11 bases sitting between them. The CDR3: CASSLYLRDNQPQHF. The CDR3 DNA reads TGTGCCAGCAGCTTATATCTTCGGGACAATCAGCCCCAGCATTTT.

J is TRBJ1-2 and V is TRBV6-1; 8 nucleotides line up with TRBD1. Germline CDR1 reads MNHNS; CDR2 reads SASEGT. CDR3 length: 14 amino acids. With 6 bases clipped from V and 4 bases from J, the junction kept 7 bases outside the gene matches. The CDR3 region is CASSRGQGVYGYTF. CDR3 DNA sequence: TGTGCCAGCAGCCGAGGACAGGGCGTCTATGGCTACACCTTC.

In regard to this clone: Other nucleotide sequences from this sample produce the same CDR3. The CDR3 is CASSPGTGHNEQFF. For the CDR3, the DNA is TGTGCCAGCAGCCCCGGGACGGGCCACAATGAGCAGTTCTTC. This chain joins TRBV7-3 and TRBJ2-1, with D perhaps matching TRBD1 or TRBD2 (5 bases each). CDR1 SGHTA and CDR2 FQGTGA come from the germline V gene. The CDR3 runs 14 residues. Trimming removed 5 bases from V and 5 bases from J, with 13 bases in between.

This clone showed up just once. The V and J genes are TRBV4-1 and TRBJ2-3; unclear D gene. This CDR3 spans 15 amino acids. Germline CDR1 is MGHRA and CDR2 is YSYEKL. The V end lost 0 bases, the J end lost 2 bases, and 9 bases lay between the germline ends. CDR3 sequence: CASSQEEQITDTQYF. CDR3 nucleotide sequence: TGCGCCAGCAGCCAAGAGGAACAGATCACAGATACGCAGTATTTT.

The chain links TRBV7-2 to TRBJ1-5; D gene unclear. The CDR3 is 15 residues long. The V gene's germline CDR1 is SGHTA and CDR2 FQGNSA. With 1 base removed from V and 1 base from J, the gap between germline ends came to 8 bases. The CDR3 loop is CASSLVGRSNQPQHF. For the CDR3, the DNA is TGTGCCAGCAGCTTAGTGGGAAGAAGCAATCAGCCCCAGCATTTT.

The chain joins TRBV27 to TRBJ2-1; 8 positions agree with TRBD2. Germline loops: CDR1 MNHEY, CDR2 SMNVEV (reference sequence). The CDR3 runs 13 residues. Trimming at V came to 4 bases and at J to 12 bases, leaving 8 bases not matched to a gene. The CDR3 spells CASSSHVAGRQFF. In nucleotides, the CDR3 is TGTGCCAGCAGTTCCCATGTAGCGGGGAGGCAGTTCTTC.